Included here is one T cell receptor (beta chain) sequence, with context. Germline-derived CDR1 and CDR2 are MNHNS and SASEGT. V shed 6 bases and J 2 bases; nucleotides not matched to a gene: 7. This CDR3 region has 15 residues. This entry is derived from a study of T-cell reconstitution after alpha-beta-depleted transplantation in children. Using unique molecular identifiers, the investigators prepared the TCRbeta library. TCRdb itself ran the PCR reads through MiXCR, one entry per CDR3 protein. This sample has hundreds of thousands of distinct CDR3 sequences, with approximately 17% found just once. Sequenced material: PBMCs from the stem cell graft donor, taken from the stem cell graft. This chain connects TRBV6-1 to TRBJ2-5; 9 nucleotides match TRBD2. The TCR sequence derives from a human donor who donated a stem cell graft to a child with acute myeloid leukemia. The CDR3, as DNA: TGTGCCAGCAGCCTAGCGGGGTCCCTTCAAGAGACCCAGTACTTC. Residues: CASSLAGSLQETQYF.